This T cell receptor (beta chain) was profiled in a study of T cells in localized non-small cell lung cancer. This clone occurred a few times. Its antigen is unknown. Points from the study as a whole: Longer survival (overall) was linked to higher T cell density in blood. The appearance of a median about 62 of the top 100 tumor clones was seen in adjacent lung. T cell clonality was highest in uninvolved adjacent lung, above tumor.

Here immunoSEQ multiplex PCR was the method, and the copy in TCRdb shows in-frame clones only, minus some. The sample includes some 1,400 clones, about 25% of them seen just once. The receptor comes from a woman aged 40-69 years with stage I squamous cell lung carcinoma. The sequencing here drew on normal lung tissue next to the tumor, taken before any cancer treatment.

The CDR3 sequence: CASSELHDSRGSNTEAFF. The CDR3 coding sequence is TGTGCCAGCAGTGAATTACACGATTCCCGGGGGTCGAACACTGAAGCTTTCTTT. The chain carries TRBV9 and TRBJ1-1; D may be TRBD1 (5 bases). V shed 5 bases and J shed 1 base, with 24 bases lying between them. The CDR3 totals 18 residues. Germline values: CDR1 SGDLS, CDR2 YYNGEE.